This TCR beta chain was sequenced during a study of cytotoxic CD8 clonotypes in ibrutinib-treated CLL. The method was immunoSEQ multiplex PCR; TCRdb's version includes in-frame clones alone and lacks a portion of them. Here the sample spans over 25,000 clones, 62% being singletons. The receptor was derived from a human donor with chronic lymphocytic leukemia. The material was PBMCs, obtained before ibrutinib treatment.

CDR3 nucleotides: TGTGCCAGCAGCTTAACGACGGGACAGGGGTACGAGCAGTACTTC. It is translated as CASSLTTGQGYEQYF. The gene calls are TRBV7-6 and TRBJ2-7, with 10 positions matching TRBD1. Germline CDR1 SGHVS, CDR2 FNYEAQ. The V gene end was trimmed by 2 bases and the J gene end by 4 bases; junction bases not matched to a gene: 5. CDR3 length: 15 residues. The full variable domain, its missing parts supplied by reference TRBV7-6 and TRBJ2-7, is GAGVSQSPRYKVTKRGQDVALRCDPISGHVSLYWYRQALGQGPEFLTYFNYEAQQDKSGLPNDRFSAERPEGSISTLTIQRTEQRDSAMYRCASSLTTGQGYEQYFGPGTRLTVT.